The 15 T cell receptor beta chains given below trace back to one sample, sequenced in a study of OX40 agonist ivuxolimab in advanced cancers. Repertoires were generated with immunoSEQ multiplex PCR, while TCRdb's copy carries only in-frame clones and drops some. Found here are tens of thousands of clones, approximately 80% of them singletons; the top ten hold more than 2%. The sample in question was CD4+ or CD8+ T cells sorted from blood, obtained in a trial of the OX40 agonist ivuxolimab. The origin of the receptors is an adult with an advanced solid tumor such as melanoma, head and neck, liver or kidney cancer.

This chain joins TRBV29-1 and TRBJ2-3; D is ambiguous. The CDR3 covers 13 residues. Trimming cost V 5 bases and J 3 bases, with 12 bases left between them. Germline CDR1 and CDR2: SQVTM and ANQGSEA. The DNA for the CDR3 is TGCAGCGTTAGCGTGGATGGGACAGATACGCAGTATTTT. Amino acid sequence: CSVSVDGTDTQYF.

This clone qualifies as medium-sized. The genes are TRBV25-1 and TRBJ1-1, with D possibly matching TRBD1 (6 bases). V was cut by 1 base and J by 5 bases, with 11 bases left in between. The germline gives CDR1 MGHDK, CDR2 SYGVNS. This CDR3 is built from 14 residues. Written as DNA, the CDR3 is TGTGCCAGCAGTGAATCAGGGGTCCGGACTGAAGCTTTCTTT. It is translated as CASSESGVRTEAFF.

V is TRBV19 and J is TRBJ2-2; no clear D gene. Germline V gene sequence: CDR1 LNHDA, CDR2 SQIVND (reference sequence). V lost 1 base and J 0 bases, leaving 6 bases between the germline ends. The CDR3 is made up of 15 amino acids. DNA for the CDR3: TGTGCCAGTAGTATAGCATCAACGAACACCGGGGAGCTGTTTTTT. Translating it yields CASSIASTNTGELFF.

The rearrangement uses TRBV7-2 and TRBJ2-7; D perhaps matches TRBD2 (5 bases). There are 15 residues in the CDR3. V lost 2 bases and J 2 bases, leaving 13 bases between the germline ends. The germline V gene has CDR1 SGHTA and CDR2 FQGNSA. The CDR3 DNA sequence: TGTGCCAGCAGCTTAAATGGCGGGTCTCCCTACGAGCAGTACTTC. Its translation is CASSLNGGSPYEQYF.

This clone is labeled as medium-sized (0.01 to 0.1%). This rearrangement joins TRBV7-8 to TRBJ1-1; the D is unclear. Trimming took off 5 bases at V and 0 bases at J, with 16 bases between the two ends. Germline V gene lookup returns CDR1 SGHVS and CDR2 FQNEAQ. The CDR3 consists of 16 residues. The CDR3 nucleotides are TGTGCCAGCAGCACGAGGACGGTTGTCATGAACACTGAAGCTTTCTTT. It specifies CASSTRTVVMNTEAFF.

The chain carries TRBV5-8 and TRBJ2-3; D possibly corresponds to TRBD1 (5 bases). Between the trimmed V and J ends, which lost 5 bases and 7 bases, there was a span of 14 bases. The length of the CDR3 is 13 residues. Germline V gene sequence: CDR1 SGHTS, CDR2 YDEGEE. The DNA of the CDR3 is TGTGCCAGCAGGGACACAGTGGCGAATACGCAGTATTTT. It is translated as CASRDTVANTQYF.

The chain links TRBV9 to TRBJ2-3; D is possibly TRBD1 (6 bases). Per germline, CDR1 SGDLS and CDR2 YYNGEE. The CDR3 extends over 13 amino acids. With 0 bases removed from V and 6 bases from J, the gap between germline ends came to 8 bases. DNA for the CDR3: TGTGCCAGCAGCGTAGACAGGGCGGATACGCAGTATTTT. Translation gives CASSVDRADTQYF.

The CDR3 bases are TGTGCCAGCAGTGAAATAGATACGCAGTATTTT. This translates into CASSEIDTQYF. The rearrangement joins TRBV6-1 to TRBJ2-3; no clear D. The V end was cut by 2 bases, the J end by 5 bases, with 2 bases between. There are 11 residues in the CDR3. CDR1 and CDR2 from the germline V gene are MNHNS and SASEGT.

This rearrangement joins TRBV30 to TRBJ2-5; D may match TRBD1 or TRBD2 (5 bases each). Germline V CDR1 and CDR2: GTSNPN, SVGIG (reference sequence). Trimming left V 2 bases short and J 4 bases short, with 14 bases between. The CDR3 runs 14 residues. DNA of the CDR3: TGTGCCTGGAGTTCCGGGACCCCCCCAGAGACCCAGTACTTC. Translating it yields CAWSSGTPPETQYF. Filled out from reference TRBV30 and TRBJ2-5, the complete variable domain reads SQTIHQWPATLVQPVGSPLSLECTVEGTSNPNLYWYRQAAGRGLQLLFYSVGIGQISSEVPQNLSASRPQDRQFILSSKKLLLSDSGFYLCAWSSGTPPETQYFGPGTRLLVL.

The chain combines TRBV21-1 with TRBJ2-3. TRBV21-1 is an annotated pseudogene. The CDR3 runs to 15 residues. The CDR3 reads CASSPRFAGTDTQYF. CDR3 nucleotide sequence: TGTGCCAGCAGTCCCCGATTCGCTGGAACAGATACGCAGTATTTT.

This sequence joins TRBV7-9 and TRBJ1-2, with TRBD1 matching over 11 bases. The CDR3 length is 15 residues. V lost 7 bases, J lost 6 bases, and 10 bases stayed unmatched. Germline V gene sequence: CDR1 SEHNR, CDR2 FQNEAQ (reference sequence). CDR3 in amino acids: CASTRGQGVSDGYTF. The CDR3 DNA is TGTGCCAGCACCCGGGGACAGGGGGTTTCAGATGGCTACACCTTC.

This clone showed up just a few times. The rearrangement links TRBV6-5 to TRBJ2-7, with 13 bases matching TRBD2. The V and J ends lost 8 bases and 5 bases, in that order; junction bases with no gene match: 9. There are 15 residues in the CDR3. CDR1 is MNHEY, CDR2 SVGAGI, per germline. Here the CDR3 reads CASGTSGRVQHEQYF. The CDR3 nucleotides read TGTGCCAGCGGCACTAGCGGGAGGGTTCAACACGAGCAGTACTTC.

The V gene is TRBV19, the J gene TRBJ2-4; D gene ambiguous. The CDR3 has 14 amino acids. V was clipped by 4 bases and J by 0 bases, with 7 bases between them. Germline V gene sequence: CDR1 LNHDA, CDR2 SQIVND (reference sequence). The CDR3 DNA sequence: TGTGCCAGTAGTAAGGACCTAGCCAAAAACATTCAGTACTTC. As protein: CASSKDLAKNIQYF.

The V gene is TRBV6-1, the J gene TRBJ1-3; 9 nucleotides align to TRBD1. This CDR3 is 14 amino acids long. The germline CDR1 and CDR2 sequences are MNHNS and SASEGT. Germline trimming cut 7 bases from V and 4 bases from J; bases unmatched to any gene: 5. CDR3 in amino acids: CASTLTGGGNTIYF. As DNA, the CDR3 is TGTGCCAGCACTCTAACAGGGGGCGGAAACACCATATATTTT.

The CDR3: CASTWTGNQPQHF. As DNA, the CDR3 is TGTGCCAGCACCTGGACAGGGAATCAGCCCCAGCATTTT. The gene calls are TRBV28 and TRBJ1-5; TRBD1 aligns across 8 bases. Germline V lookup: CDR1 MDHEN, CDR2 SYDVKM. The CDR3 runs 13 residues. Unmatched junction bases numbered 3, after V lost 7 bases and J lost 4 bases.